The 32 T cell receptor beta chains below all came from one sample that was sequenced in a study of CD8 T cells in ankylosing spondylitis. MiXCR, applied by TCRdb to the 5' RACE reads, yields one record per CDR3 protein. The sample lists roughly 150,000 distinct CDR3 sequences, roughly 6.6% seen once, with 9.5% to 15% in the top ten. The sequencing input was blood, either unsorted or a sorted T cell fraction (not recorded which). The receptors stem from a female donor with ankylosing spondylitis or in good health (not recorded which).

This clonotype has at least ten counts. The V gene is TRBV27, the J gene TRBJ2-2, with 11 bases matching TRBD1. The germline gives CDR1 MNHEY, CDR2 SMNVEV (reference sequence). Germline trimming cut 5 bases from V and 7 bases from J; bases unmatched to any gene: 15. The CDR3 length is 18 residues. CDR3 sequence: CASSLEYFGQGAGGELFF. CDR3 nucleotides: TGTGCCAGCAGTCTTGAATACTTCGGACAGGGGGCAGGCGGGGAGCTGTTTTTT.

The chain uses TRBV29-1 and TRBJ1-2; the match to TRBD1 covers 10 bases. The germline CDR1 and CDR2 sequences are SQVTM and ANQGSEA. The V segment lost 7 bases and the J segment 6 bases; nucleotides outside the gene matches: 2. The CDR3 is made up of 11 amino acids. CDR3 nucleotide sequence: TGCAGCGGCGGGACAGGGGATGGCTACACCTTC. Amino acids: CSGGTGDGYTF.

This clonotype was seen ten or more times. The V and J genes are TRBV25-1 and TRBJ2-3; TRBD2 might be the D (5 bases). With 1 base removed from V and 2 bases from J, the gap between germline ends came to 10 bases. The V gene's germline CDR1 is MGHDK and CDR2 SYGVNS. CDR3 size: 15 residues. As DNA, the CDR3 is TGTGCCAGCAGTGAATGGGGAGTCGCCACAGATACGCAGTATTTT. It is translated as CASSEWGVATDTQYF.

This clonotype turned up a few times. Being one base from a much bigger clone, this may be a read error. This sequence joins TRBV20-1 and TRBJ1-2; D might be TRBD1 (5 bases). CDR3 length: 13 residues. CDR1 is DFQATT, CDR2 SNEGSKA, per germline (reference sequence). The CDR3 protein is CSAGDRAEGGHTF. DNA for the CDR3: TGCAGTGCGGGGGACCGAGCTGAGGGTGGCCACACCTTC.

Worth noting for this clonotype: A read error may be the cause here, since a much bigger clone is one base away. The chain joins TRBV6-5 to TRBJ2-2; D ambiguous. The V gene's germline CDR1 is MNHEY and CDR2 SVGAGI. V lost 1 base to trimming and J lost 4 bases, with 10 bases between them. The CDR3 spans 15 residues. The CDR3 loop reads CASSYLLTRTGELFF. The CDR3 bases are TGTGCCAGCAGTTACTTGCTAACGCGCACCGGGGAGCTGTTTTTT.

The J gene is TRBJ1-2, the V gene TRBV11-2; D is undetermined. The CDR3 is 15 amino acids. Germline CDR1 is SGHAT and CDR2 is FQNNGV. V shed 0 bases and J shed 4 bases, with 12 bases lying between them. The CDR3 DNA is TGTGCCAGCAGCTTAGATCCGAGCGATACCTATGGCTACACCTTC. This translates into CASSLDPSDTYGYTF. Supplemented by reference TRBV11-2 and TRBJ1-2, the full variable domain reads EAGVAQSPRYKIIEKRQSVAFWCNPISGHATLYWYQQILGQGPKLLIQFQNNGVVDDSQLPKDRFSAERLKGVDSTLKIQPAKLEDSAVYLCASSLDPSDTYGYTFGSGTRLTVV.

This clonotype was counted ten times or more. This chain uses TRBV6-5 with TRBJ2-7, with 8 bases fitting TRBD2. The CDR3 sequence is 18 residues long. Unmatched junction bases numbered 12, after V lost 2 bases and J lost 0 bases. CDR1 is MNHEY, CDR2 SVGAGI, per germline. The CDR3 protein is CASSYTRRTSLSSYEQYF. The CDR3 nucleotides are TGTGCCAGCAGTTACACCCGCCGGACTAGCTTGAGCTCCTACGAGCAGTACTTC.

This clonotype was seen many times. This rearrangement joins TRBV29-1 to TRBJ2-2; 9 bases fit TRBD1. The CDR3 consists of 12 residues. J was trimmed by 7 bases and V by 6 bases; bases with no gene match: 3. Per germline, CDR1 SQVTM and CDR2 ANQGSEA. The CDR3 nucleotides are TGCAGCGTCGGACAGGGGTACGGGGAGCTGTTTTTT. Its translation is CSVGQGYGELFF.

This sequence joins TRBV3-1 and TRBJ2-7, with D possibly TRBD1 on 6 matching bases. CDR1 is LGHDT and CDR2 is YNNKEL in the germline V gene (reference sequence). V was trimmed by 3 bases and J by 5 bases, leaving 14 bases between them. This CDR3 spans 14 amino acids. Here the CDR3 DNA reads TGTGCCAGCAGCCATCTGACAGGTGTCAACGAGCAGTACTTC. Translated, it gives CASSHLTGVNEQYF.

This rearrangement joins TRBV7-3 to TRBJ1-5; D is uncertain. Germline values: CDR1 SGHTA, CDR2 FQGTGA. Between the trimmed V and J ends, which lost 1 base and 0 bases, there was a span of 13 bases. This CDR3 is built from 17 residues. The CDR3 spells CASSLKREEYSNQPQHF. The DNA of the CDR3 is TGTGCCAGCAGCTTAAAACGGGAGGAATATAGCAATCAGCCCCAGCATTTT.

This clonotype was seen at least ten times. The rearrangement joins TRBV7-2 to TRBJ2-1; 12 nucleotides agree with TRBD2. This CDR3 contains 17 residues. V shed 8 bases, J shed 3 bases, and the junction held 11 bases outside the gene matches. The germline CDR1 and CDR2 sequences are SGHTA and FQGNSA. The CDR3 protein is CASQTSVTSGGYNEQFF. In DNA, the CDR3 is TGTGCCAGCCAAACATCGGTGACTAGCGGGGGCTACAATGAGCAGTTCTTC.

In this sample, this clonotype turned up many times. V is TRBV6-1 and J is TRBJ2-2; the match to TRBD2 covers 9 bases. The V gene end was trimmed by 7 bases and the J gene end by 5 bases; junction bases not matched to a gene: 11. Germline V gene sequence: CDR1 MNHNS, CDR2 SASEGT. This CDR3 is 16 amino acids long. The chain's CDR3 is CASINGRRGGTGELFF. CDR3 nucleotides: TGTGCCAGCATCAATGGTCGGCGGGGGGGAACCGGGGAGCTGTTTTTT.

This clonotype was detected many times. This chain uses TRBV12-3 or TRBV12-4 with TRBJ2-5; TRBD1 matches at 7 bases. V lost 9 bases and J lost 0; bases outside the gene matches: 10. CDR3 length equals 15 residues. The CDR3: CASTEGQAYQETQYF. In DNA, the CDR3 is TGTGCCAGTACAGAAGGACAGGCCTACCAAGAGACCCAGTACTTC.

V usage is TRBV3-1 and J usage is TRBJ2-7, with D perhaps matching TRBD2 (5 bases). Germline V gene data show CDR1 as LGHDT and CDR2 as YNNKEL (reference sequence). The CDR3 is 15 amino acids. With 1 base removed from V and 1 base from J, the gap between germline ends came to 11 bases. The CDR3 protein is CASSQGGRGSYEQYF. DNA for the CDR3: TGTGCCAGCAGCCAAGGAGGCCGGGGTTCCTACGAGCAGTACTTC.

This clonotype was counted many times. This chain links TRBV5-1 with TRBJ2-7, with D unresolved. This CDR3 contains 12 residues. Between the trimmed V and J ends, which lost 6 bases and 1 base, there was a span of 8 bases. Germline lookup yields CDR1 SGHRS and CDR2 YFSETQ. The DNA of the CDR3 is TGCGCCAGCAAGGATGGGTCCTACGAGCAGTACTTC. It specifies CASKDGSYEQYF.

This clonotype has ten or more counts. The J gene is TRBJ1-4, the V gene TRBV12-3 or TRBV12-4; D remains unclear. CDR3 length equals 14 residues. The V and J ends lost 6 bases and 0 bases respectively, with 8 bases between them. The chain's CDR3 is CASSPASTNEKLFF. Written as DNA, the CDR3 is TGTGCCAGCAGCCCTGCTTCAACTAATGAAAAACTGTTTTTT.

This clonotype occurred many times. The chain combines TRBV15 with TRBJ2-3; no firm D call. V lost 6 bases and J lost 0, with 13 bases in between. CDR1 LNHNV and CDR2 YYDKDF come from the germline V gene (reference sequence). There are 15 residues in the CDR3. CDR3 loop: CATSETGLSTDTQYF. CDR3 coding DNA: TGTGCCACCAGTGAGACGGGTCTCAGCACAGATACGCAGTATTTT.

The rearrangement joins TRBV29-1 to TRBJ1-2; TRBD1 might be the D (5 bases). V was pared by 1 base and J by 7 bases, with 10 bases between. The CDR3 consists of 12 residues. The germline gives CDR1 SQVTM, CDR2 ANQGSEA. The CDR3 here is CSVEGDYGGYTF. CDR3 DNA sequence: TGCAGCGTTGAAGGGGACTACGGTGGCTACACCTTC.

This clonotype was seen ten or more times. This chain uses TRBV20-1 with TRBJ2-2; D is tentatively TRBD1 or TRBD2 (5 bases each). Per germline, CDR1 DFQATT and CDR2 SNEGSKA (reference sequence). This CDR3 has 15 amino acids. Trimming shortened V by 0 bases and J by 0 bases, and 8 bases separated the two germline ends. CDR3 coding DNA: TGCAGTGCTAGAGACCTGGGGGCGAACACCGGGGAGCTGTTTTTT. Protein sequence: CSARDLGANTGELFF.

At least ten counts were recorded for this clonotype. The chain combines TRBV5-6 with TRBJ2-3; D call uncertain. From germline, CDR1 is SGHDT and CDR2 YYEEEE. The CDR3 covers 15 residues. Trimming took 4 bases from V and 1 from J, leaving 13 bases between them. The CDR3 loop is CASSTIRTRTDTQYF. CDR3 nucleotides: TGTGCCAGCAGCACGATCAGGACCCGCACAGATACGCAGTATTTT.

This clonotype was found many times. This chain links TRBV3-1 with TRBJ2-1, with D uncertain. CDR1 LGHDT and CDR2 YNNKEL come from the germline V gene (reference sequence). V shed 0 bases and J shed 0 bases, with 9 bases lying between them. The CDR3 has 16 residues. CDR3 sequence reads: CASSQDVGGSYNEQFF. CDR3 DNA: TGTGCCAGCAGCCAAGATGTGGGCGGCTCCTACAATGAGCAGTTCTTC.

This clonotype was counted many times. J is TRBJ2-3 and V is TRBV12-3 or TRBV12-4; D is ambiguous. The V and J ends lost 3 bases and 0 bases respectively, with 10 bases between them. The CDR3 spans 15 residues. CDR3 residues: CASSFIGGSTDTQYF. In DNA form, the CDR3 reads TGTGCCAGCAGTTTCATTGGCGGAAGCACAGATACGCAGTATTTT.

This clonotype showed up many times. The genes are TRBV28 and TRBJ2-2; no firm D call. CDR3 size: 12 residues. The V end lost 6 bases, the J end lost 4 bases, and 6 bases lay between the germline ends. Germline values: CDR1 MDHEN, CDR2 SYDVKM. The CDR3 sequence: CASRLLTGELFF. The CDR3 DNA is TGTGCCAGCAGGCTCCTCACCGGGGAGCTGTTTTTT.

The rearrangement uses TRBV6-5 and TRBJ1-6; 7 bases agree with TRBD1. The germline V gene has CDR1 MNHEY and CDR2 SVGAGI. With V trimmed by 0 bases and J by 7 bases, 9 bases remained unmatched. The CDR3 totals 17 residues. CDR3 DNA: TGTGCCAGCAGTTACTCGAGGGGACAGAGATCAAATTCACCCCTCCACTTT. This gives the protein CASSYSRGQRSNSPLHF.

This clonotype was recorded at least ten times. The rearrangement joins TRBV10-3 to TRBJ2-3; D uncertain. Germline CDR1 is ENHRY and CDR2 is SYGVKD. Trimming left V 2 bases short and J 6 bases short, with 3 bases between. The CDR3 is 11 residues long. This CDR3 reads CAISEGDTQYF. Here the CDR3 DNA reads TGTGCCATCAGTGAGGGTGATACGCAGTATTTT.

This clonotype came up many times. The chain combines TRBV2 with TRBJ2-5; D might be TRBD2 (6 bases). The germline CDR1 and CDR2 sequences are SNHLY and FYNNEI. Trimming took 7 bases from V and 1 from J, leaving 13 bases between them. The CDR3 contains 14 residues. The CDR3 protein is CASIVPGLQETQYF. The DNA of the CDR3 is TGTGCCAGCATCGTTCCGGGACTCCAAGAGACCCAGTACTTC.

This clonotype has at least ten counts. The chain employs TRBV6-5 and TRBJ2-3, with D maybe TRBD2 (7 bases). CDR3 length equals 19 residues. Trimming cost V 0 bases and J 6 bases, with 25 bases left between them. Germline loops: CDR1 MNHEY, CDR2 SVGAGI. In DNA form, the CDR3 reads TGTGCCAGCAGTTACTCAGGCCCCGTTGGGGGGGCCAGATTGGATACGCAGTATTTT. This encodes CASSYSGPVGGARLDTQYF.

Many counts were recorded for this clonotype. J is TRBJ2-1 and V is TRBV7-9; 7 nucleotides agree with TRBD1. Germline lookup yields CDR1 SEHNR and CDR2 FQNEAQ (reference sequence). CDR3 size: 15 residues. J gave up 4 bases and V 4 bases, and 7 bases lay outside the gene matches. The CDR3 here is CASSSRDRRYNEQFF. In nucleotides, the CDR3 is TGTGCCAGCAGCTCCAGGGACAGAAGATACAATGAGCAGTTCTTC.

This clonotype has at least ten counts. This chain connects TRBV2 to TRBJ2-3; D assignment may be TRBD1 or TRBD2 (5 bases each). Trimming shortened V by 1 base and J by 1 base, and 9 bases separated the two germline ends. Germline V gene sequence: CDR1 SNHLY, CDR2 FYNNEI. CDR3 length equals 15 residues. The CDR3 loop reads CASSEGGSGTDTQYF. The CDR3 DNA reads TGTGCCAGCAGTGAAGGGGGGTCGGGCACAGATACGCAGTATTTT.

This clonotype appeared many times. This sequence joins TRBV11-1 and TRBJ1-6; TRBD1 matches at 9 bases. The CDR3 contains 14 residues. V lost 3 bases to trimming and J lost 7 bases; unmatched junction nucleotides: 1. Germline assignment: CDR1 SGHAT and CDR2 FQDESV (reference sequence). Here the CDR3 reads CASSFGTGNSPLHF. The CDR3 nucleotides are TGTGCCAGCAGCTTTGGGACAGGGAATTCACCCCTCCACTTT.

This clonotype was counted ten times or more. The genes are TRBV15 and TRBJ1-2, with D perhaps matching TRBD1 (5 bases). CDR3 size: 15 residues. The V gene's germline CDR1 is LNHNV and CDR2 YYDKDF (reference sequence). Trimming took off 3 bases at V and 5 bases at J, with 16 bases between the two ends. CDR3 residues: CATSRYRDGTYGYTF. Here the CDR3 DNA reads TGTGCCACCAGCAGGTACCGGGACGGAACTTATGGCTACACCTTC. The full variable domain, in which reference TRBV15 and TRBJ1-2 provide the parts outside the CDR3, is DAMVIQNPRYQVTQFGKPVTLSCSQTLNHNVMYWYQQKSSQAPKLLFHYYDKDFNNEADTPDNFQSRRPNTSFCFLDIRSPGLGDTAMYLCATSRYRDGTYGYTFGSGTRLTVV.

This clonotype was counted at least ten times. The V call is TRBV19, the J call TRBJ2-2; TRBD2 matches 7 bases. CDR3 size: 15 residues. J lost 6 bases, V lost 9 bases, and 13 bases had no gene match. The germline CDR1 and CDR2 sequences are LNHDA and SQIVND (reference sequence). Written as DNA, the CDR3 is TGTGCCAGCTCCTCCTCGGGGGGAAAGGCCGGGGAGCTGTTTTTT. Protein product: CASSSSGGKAGELFF. Complete variable domain (other parts from reference TRBV19 and TRBJ2-2): DGGITQSPKYLFRKEGQNVTLSCEQNLNHDAMYWYRQDPGQGLRLIYYSQIVNDFQKGDIAEGYSVSREKKESFPLTVTSAQKNPTAFYLCASSSSGGKAGELFFGEGSRLTVL.